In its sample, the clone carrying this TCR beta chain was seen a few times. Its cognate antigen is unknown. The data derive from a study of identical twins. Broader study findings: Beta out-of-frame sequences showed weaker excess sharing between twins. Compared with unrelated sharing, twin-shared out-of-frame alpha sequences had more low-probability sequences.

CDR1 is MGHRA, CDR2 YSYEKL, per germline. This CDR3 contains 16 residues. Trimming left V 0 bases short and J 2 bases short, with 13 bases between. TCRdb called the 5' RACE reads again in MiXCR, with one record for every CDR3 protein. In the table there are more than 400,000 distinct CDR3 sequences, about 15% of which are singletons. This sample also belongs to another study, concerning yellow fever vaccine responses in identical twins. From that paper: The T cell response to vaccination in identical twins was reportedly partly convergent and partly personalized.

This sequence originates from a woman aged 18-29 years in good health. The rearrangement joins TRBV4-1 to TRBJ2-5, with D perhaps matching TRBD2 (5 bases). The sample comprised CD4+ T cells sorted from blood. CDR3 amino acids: CASSQDRRFGQETQYF. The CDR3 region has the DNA TGCGCCAGCAGCCAAGATAGGAGGTTTGGGCAAGAGACCCAGTACTTC.